This TCR beta chain was observed in a study of response to subunit inactivated influenza vaccine. General study findings and limits: It was suggested by the authors that few new T cells are recruited by each seasonal influenza vaccination.

This clonotype was seen many times. Its antigen is currently unknown. TCRdb reprocessed the RT-PCR reads with MiXCR, giving one entry per CDR3 protein. The table has approximately 530,000 distinct CDR3 sequences, about 7.2% seen once; the top ten hold roughly 13%. The V gene lost 1 base and the J gene lost 7 bases, with 12 bases spanning the gap. CDR1 and CDR2 from the germline V gene are SEHNR and FQNEAQ (reference sequence). The CDR3 is made up of 14 amino acids. The clonotype was recovered from a man between 50 and 75 years old who received an inactivated influenza vaccine. The chain joins TRBV7-9 to TRBJ2-3; perhaps D is TRBD1 or TRBD2 (6 bases each). The sequences come from PBMCs from blood, collected approximately 25 months after vaccination. CDR3 sequence reads: CASSLEGGSNTQYF. The DNA for the CDR3 is TGTGCCAGCAGCTTAGAAGGGGGGTCAAATACGCAGTATTTT.